These 14 T cell receptor beta chains came from one sample sequenced in a study of vaccination and CD4 T cells after COVID-19. Treatment specified: approximately 10-day PBMC culture with coronavirus spike peptide pools or control peptides (ViraFEST assay). Their recognized antigens are unknown. The Oncomine TCR Beta short-read assay generated sequence data from the DNA of cultured CD4+ T cells. In TCRdb, the PCR reads were re-called with MiXCR into one record per CDR3 protein. The repertoire has about 18,000 distinct CDR3 sequences, around 70% of them found once; the top ten carry 16%. The sequenced sample was CD4+ T cells from blood, cultured in vitro. The source of these receptors is a human donor who had recovered from COVID-19.

V is TRBV5-1 and J is TRBJ1-5; tentative D call: TRBD1 (5 bases). The CDR3 extends over 15 amino acids. V lost 0 bases and J 2 bases, leaving 9 bases between the germline ends. Germline loops: CDR1 SGHRS, CDR2 YFSETQ. The CDR3 DNA reads as TGCGCCAGCAGCTTGGACGGGGGAGGCAATCAGCCCCAGCATTTT. Translated, it gives CASSLDGGGNQPQHF.

The chain has TRBV27 and TRBJ1-2, with D possibly matching TRBD1 (6 bases). In germline, CDR1 is MNHEY, CDR2 SMNVEV (reference sequence). Trimming took off 5 bases at V and 0 bases at J, with 13 bases between the two ends. CDR3 length: 15 amino acids. This CDR3 is CASSALGGPNYGYTF. The CDR3 nucleotides read TGTGCCAGCAGTGCCCTCGGGGGCCCTAACTATGGCTACACCTTC.

The DNA for the CDR3 is TGTGCCAGCAGCCTCCGACAAAGCGCGAACACTGAAGCTTTCTTT. It specifies CASSLRQSANTEAFF. The genes are TRBV7-8 and TRBJ1-1; no definite D call. The CDR3 covers 15 residues. CDR1 and CDR2 from the germline V gene are SGHVS and FQNEAQ. Trimming shortened V by 5 bases and J by 1 base, and 14 bases separated the two germline ends.

V gene TRBV9 combines with J gene TRBJ1-1; D is possibly TRBD1 (6 bases). The germline gives CDR1 SGDLS, CDR2 YYNGEE. This CDR3 contains 14 residues. Between the trimmed V and J ends, which lost 4 bases and 5 bases, there was a span of 15 bases. The CDR3 protein is CASSRQGTGTEAFF. As DNA, the CDR3 is TGTGCCAGCAGCAGGCAGGGGACGGGGACTGAAGCTTTCTTT.

V gene TRBV20-1 combines with J gene TRBJ1-2; 9 nucleotides line up with TRBD1. The V segment lost 3 bases and the J segment 0 bases; nucleotides outside the gene matches: 11. Germline CDR1 DFQATT, CDR2 SNEGSKA (reference sequence). The CDR3 is made up of 17 amino acids. For the CDR3, the DNA is TGCAGTGCTAGTAGGGCTATGGGACAGGGAGCTAACTATGGCTACACCTTC. Translating gives CSASRAMGQGANYGYTF.

The gene calls are TRBV19 and TRBJ1-1; D perhaps matches TRBD1 (6 bases). The ends were cut back, 5 bases at V and 1 base at J, with 14 bases in the middle. This CDR3 is built from 15 residues. CDR1 and CDR2 (germline): LNHDA, SQIVND (reference sequence). The CDR3 region is CASSPWDNSNTEAFF. CDR3 bases: TGTGCCAGTAGTCCCTGGGACAACTCGAACACTGAAGCTTTCTTT.

The chain uses TRBV20-1 and TRBJ2-1; the match to TRBD2 covers 7 bases. The CDR3 spans 13 residues. CDR1 and CDR2 from the germline V gene are DFQATT and SNEGSKA (reference sequence). With V trimmed by 5 bases and J by 5 bases, 6 bases remained unmatched. The CDR3 spells CSALGLVNNEQFF. CDR3 DNA sequence: TGCAGTGCTCTTGGACTAGTTAACAATGAGCAGTTCTTC.

The chain is built from TRBV2 and TRBJ1-2; TRBD1 matches 11 bases. V shed 4 bases, J shed 3 bases, and the junction held 1 base outside the gene matches. From germline, CDR1 is SNHLY and CDR2 FYNNEI. This CDR3 has 14 residues. CDR3 DNA sequence: TGTGCCAGCAGTGGGGGACAGGGGGACTATGGCTACACCTTC. Its protein is CASSGGQGDYGYTF.

This clonotype has a handful of counts. The CDR3 loop is CSARFIAKNIQYF. CDR3 bases: TGCAGTGCTAGGTTCATAGCCAAAAACATTCAGTACTTC. The chain has TRBV20-1 and TRBJ2-4; D is ambiguous. The germline gives CDR1 DFQATT, CDR2 SNEGSKA (reference sequence). Trimming took 3 bases from V and 0 from J, leaving 6 bases between them. CDR3 length equals 13 residues.

This clonotype was detected only a few times. The chain carries TRBV28 and TRBJ2-5, with D perhaps matching TRBD1 or TRBD2 (5 bases each). The CDR3 length is 13 residues. CDR1 MDHEN and CDR2 SYDVKM come from the germline V gene. V was clipped by 8 bases and J by 5 bases, with 15 bases between them. The CDR3 DNA sequence: TGTGCCAGCCTCGGGATGGGGGTGGAGACCCAGTACTTC. Translation gives CASLGMGVETQYF.

This clonotype was counted a few times. Here the CDR3 reads CSVSEGAGNQPQHF. The CDR3 bases are TGCAGTGTTTCGGAGGGGGCTGGGAATCAGCCCCAGCATTTT. The gene calls are TRBV20-1 and TRBJ1-5; TRBD1 matches at 7 bases. The CDR3 spans 14 residues. V lost 7 bases and J lost 4; bases outside the gene matches: 10. Per the germline V gene, CDR1 is DFQATT and CDR2 is SNEGSKA (reference sequence).

The genes are TRBV7-2 and TRBJ1-6; D gene uncertain. The CDR3 has 16 residues. The V and J ends lost 5 bases and 0 bases respectively, with 11 bases between them. CDR1 and CDR2 from the germline V gene are SGHTA and FQGNSA. CDR3 loop: CASSPPIGSYNSPLHF. CDR3 bases: TGTGCCAGCAGCCCCCCGATAGGCTCCTATAATTCACCCCTCCACTTT.

The chain carries TRBV4-1 and TRBJ1-6, with a tentative D call TRBD1 (5 bases). Germline V lookup: CDR1 MGHRA, CDR2 YSYEKL. The CDR3 loop spans 15 amino acids. V was shortened by 4 bases and J by 5 bases, with 12 bases between the two germline ends. The CDR3 DNA is TGCGCCAGCAGCCTCCGGGACCCAAATAATTCACCCCTCCACTTT. Amino acid sequence: CASSLRDPNNSPLHF.

The V call is TRBV27, the J call TRBJ1-6; the match to TRBD1 covers 12 bases. After removal of 5 bases from V and 9 bases from J, the junction contained 14 bases not matched to a gene. The CDR3 runs to 18 residues. Germline lookup yields CDR1 MNHEY and CDR2 SMNVEV (reference sequence). The CDR3 protein is CASSPRGTGGSSSSPLHF. The CDR3, as DNA: TGTGCCAGCAGTCCACGGGGGACAGGGGGCAGCTCGAGTTCACCCCTCCACTTT.